The present T cell receptor beta chain was sequenced within a study of cytomegalovirus exposure and HLA in healthy donors. The CDR3 is made up of 15 amino acids. Trimming took 7 bases from V and 0 from J, leaving 14 bases between them. Germline V gene sequence: CDR1 SNHLY, CDR2 FYNNEI. This PCR relied on a set of 60 Vbeta primers and 13 Jbeta primers. In the original analysis: A later analysis counted tens of millions of unique TCR beta chains, around 11 million shared. Measured with immunoSEQ multiplex PCR; TCRdb has only the in-frame clones, and not every one. The V and J calls and the clone size are those of that table, but D and trimming were determined from the DNA. The data show over 150,000 clones, approximately 73% seen once.

The clonotype was recovered from a young woman in good health and CMV-seropositive. V is TRBV2 and J is TRBJ2-3, with D possibly matching TRBD2 (7 bases). The sequenced material came from PBMCs. CDR3 sequence (DNA): TGTGCCAGCACCCAAGGGGGGGTTAGCACAGATACGCAGTATTTT. Translating it yields CASTQGGVSTDTQYF.